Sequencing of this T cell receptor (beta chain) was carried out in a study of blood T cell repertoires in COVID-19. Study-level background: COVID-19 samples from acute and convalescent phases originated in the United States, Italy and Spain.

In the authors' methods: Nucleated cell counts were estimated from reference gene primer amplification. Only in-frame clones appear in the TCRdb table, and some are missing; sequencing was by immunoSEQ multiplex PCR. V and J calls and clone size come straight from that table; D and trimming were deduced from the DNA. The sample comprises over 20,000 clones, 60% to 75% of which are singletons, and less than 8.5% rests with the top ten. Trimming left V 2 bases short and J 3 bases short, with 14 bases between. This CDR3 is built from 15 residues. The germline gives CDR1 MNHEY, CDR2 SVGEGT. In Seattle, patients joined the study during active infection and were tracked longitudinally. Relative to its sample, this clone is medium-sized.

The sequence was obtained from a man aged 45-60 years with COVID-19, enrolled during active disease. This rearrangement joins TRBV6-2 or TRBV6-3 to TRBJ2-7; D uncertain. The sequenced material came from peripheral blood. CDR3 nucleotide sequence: TGTGCCAGCAGTTACCCCCCGACTTTCAACTACGAGCAGTACTTC. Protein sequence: CASSYPPTFNYEQYF.